Each of the 2 T cell receptor beta chains below was sequenced from the same sample in a study of cytomegalovirus exposure and HLA in healthy donors. Vbeta (60) and Jbeta (13) primers were used in the PCR. Profiling relied on immunoSEQ multiplex PCR, and the TCRdb table lists in-frame clones only, not all of them. The sample totals approximately 190,000 clones. Sequences were obtained from PBMCs. Receptors were obtained from a man younger than 40 in good health and CMV-seronegative.

The chain joins TRBV5-6 to TRBJ1-4; no reliable D call. Trimming shortened V by 0 bases and J by 8 bases, and 8 bases separated the two germline ends. The CDR3 loop spans 13 amino acids. Germline V lookup: CDR1 SGHDT, CDR2 YYEEEE. CDR3 sequence: CASSLVSGEKLFF. The CDR3 DNA sequence: TGTGCCAGCAGCTTGGTTTCGGGGGAAAAACTGTTTTTT.

The CDR3 sequence is CASSPWTGKVGTEAFF. The DNA of the CDR3 is TGCGCCAGCAGTCCATGGACAGGGAAGGTGGGCACTGAAGCTTTCTTT. The chain carries TRBV10-1 and TRBJ1-1; the match to TRBD1 covers 8 bases. CDR3 length: 16 amino acids. V lost 5 bases to trimming and J lost 4 bases; unmatched junction nucleotides: 12. CDR1 is WNHNN and CDR2 is SYGVQD in the germline V gene (reference sequence).